One and the same sample provided the 18 T cell receptor beta chains below, sequenced in a study of T cells in tuberculosis. The protocol was immunoSEQ multiplex PCR, while the TCRdb copy is restricted to in-frame clones and leaves out a portion. The table includes tens of thousands of clones, about 96% detected once. The sample consisted of PBMCs. The receptors were sampled from a donor aged 10 to 29 with latent tuberculosis or without tuberculosis infection.

The CDR3 here is CASSTPGNTEAFF. The CDR3 DNA sequence: TGTGCCAGTAGTACGCCGGGGAACACTGAAGCTTTCTTT. This chain links TRBV19 with TRBJ1-1; D remains unclear. The CDR3 extends over 13 amino acids. Germline V lookup: CDR1 LNHDA, CDR2 SQIVND (reference sequence). The V and J ends lost 4 bases and 1 base respectively, with 7 bases between them.

The V and J genes are TRBV6-1 and TRBJ2-7; 8 bases fit TRBD1. CDR3 length: 14 amino acids. V gave up 6 bases and J gave up 3 bases; unmatched junction bases: 7. Germline assignment: CDR1 MNHNS and CDR2 SASEGT. In nucleotides, the CDR3 is TGTGCCAGCAGCAACTCAGGGGGCAACTACGAGCAGTACTTC. Its translation: CASSNSGGNYEQYF.

The chain has TRBV19 and TRBJ1-1, with 8 bases aligning to TRBD1. Germline loops: CDR1 LNHDA, CDR2 SQIVND (reference sequence). The CDR3 runs to 13 residues. Germline trimming cut 6 bases from V and 5 bases from J; bases unmatched to any gene: 5. The CDR3, as DNA: TGTGCCAGTAGCGGACAGGGTAGGACTGAAGCTTTCTTT. This sequence encodes CASSGQGRTEAFF.

The chain links TRBV6-5 to TRBJ2-2, with TRBD2 matching 8 bases. The CDR3 consists of 14 residues. Germline CDR1 and CDR2: MNHEY and SVGAGI. With 7 bases clipped from V and 5 bases from J, the junction kept 6 bases outside the gene matches. The CDR3 region has the DNA TGTGCCAGCACTTGGACTAGCAGGACCGGGGAGCTGTTTTTT. Translated: CASTWTSRTGELFF.

The rearrangement links TRBV25-1 to TRBJ2-1; D possibly corresponds to TRBD1 (6 bases). The V gene's germline CDR1 is MGHDK and CDR2 SYGVNS. The CDR3 has 16 residues. The V end lost 1 base, the J end lost 0 bases, and 10 bases lay between the germline ends. The CDR3 protein is CASSEFRGSSYNEQFF. CDR3 DNA sequence: TGTGCCAGCAGTGAATTCAGGGGCAGCTCCTACAATGAGCAGTTCTTC.

The chain carries TRBV13 and TRBJ1-5, with D perhaps TRBD1 (6 bases). Germline V lookup: CDR1 PRHDT, CDR2 FYEKMQ (reference sequence). This CDR3 comprises 14 residues. V was trimmed by 4 bases and J by 4 bases, leaving 11 bases between them. CDR3 nucleotides: TGTGCCAGCAGCTATAGAACAGGGAATCAGCCCCAGCATTTT. Translation: CASSYRTGNQPQHF.

The chain links TRBV4-2 to TRBJ1-5; D is possibly TRBD1 (6 bases). The CDR3 is made up of 17 amino acids. Germline CDR1 is LGHNA and CDR2 is YNFKEQ. V was clipped by 4 bases and J by 1 base, with 17 bases between them. The DNA of the CDR3 is TGTGCCAGCAGCCTGAGGACAGATTCCACCAGCAATCAGCCCCAGCATTTT. It translates to CASSLRTDSTSNQPQHF.

This chain uses TRBV7-9 with TRBJ1-5; 7 bases fit TRBD1. V trimming: 8 bases; J trimming: 4 bases; junction bases outside the gene matches: 14. CDR1 SEHNR and CDR2 FQNEAQ come from the germline V gene (reference sequence). CDR3 length: 16 amino acids. The CDR3 here is CASVLRDSWRNQPQHF. The CDR3 DNA sequence: TGTGCCAGCGTTCTCCGGGACAGTTGGCGGAATCAGCCCCAGCATTTT. The complete variable domain, with remaining parts taken from reference TRBV7-9 and TRBJ1-5, reads DTGVSQNPRHKITKRGQNVTFRCDPISEHNRLYWYRQTLGQGPEFLTYFQNEAQLEKSRLLSDRFSAERPKGSFSTLEIQRTEQGDSAMYLCASVLRDSWRNQPQHFGDGTRLSIL.

The chain carries TRBV11-2 and TRBJ1-1, with 7 nucleotides matching TRBD1. CDR3 length: 13 amino acids. The junction had 5 bases not matched to a gene; V was cut back by 7 bases and J by 3 bases. CDR1 is SGHAT and CDR2 is FQNNGV in the germline V gene. CDR3 region: CASMRDSYTEAFF. CDR3 sequence (DNA): TGTGCCAGCATGCGGGACAGCTACACTGAAGCTTTCTTT.

This clone came up a few times. This rearrangement joins TRBV11-3 to TRBJ1-5, with 10 positions matching TRBD1. Germline V gene data show CDR1 as SGHNT and CDR2 as YENEEA. The CDR3 is made up of 14 amino acids. The V segment lost 4 bases and the J segment 5 bases; nucleotides outside the gene matches: 2. CDR3 in amino acids: CASSWGQGHQPQHF. CDR3 DNA sequence: TGTGCCAGCAGCTGGGGACAGGGGCATCAGCCCCAGCATTTT.

This clone came up once. The V call is TRBV29-1, the J call TRBJ2-5; 10 bases agree with TRBD2. Germline V CDR1 and CDR2: SQVTM, ANQGSEA. V shed 7 bases and J 7 bases; nucleotides not matched to a gene: 15. This CDR3 comprises 15 residues. This CDR3 reads CSGRVLAGGEGTQYF. The CDR3 coding sequence is TGCAGCGGACGCGTCTTAGCGGGAGGAGAGGGGACCCAGTACTTC.

The rearrangement links TRBV5-1 to TRBJ1-1, with D possibly matching TRBD1 (5 bases). V was shortened by 4 bases and J by 1 base, with 11 bases between the two germline ends. The CDR3 totals 14 residues. Germline V CDR1 and CDR2: SGHRS, YFSETQ. The CDR3 loop is CASSPTTGNTEAFF. In nucleotides, the CDR3 is TGCGCCAGCAGCCCGACAACAGGGAACACTGAAGCTTTCTTT.

This chain uses TRBV6-5 with TRBJ1-2; D gene uncertain. V lost 0 bases and J lost 8, with 10 bases in between. The germline CDR1 and CDR2 sequences are MNHEY and SVGAGI. The CDR3 loop spans 13 amino acids. CDR3 sequence (DNA): TGTGCCAGCAGTTACTCGAGAGGGAGCGGCTACACCTTC. Amino acids: CASSYSRGSGYTF.

The chain joins TRBV19 to TRBJ2-1, with 11 bases matching TRBD1. Germline assignment: CDR1 LNHDA and CDR2 SQIVND (reference sequence). CDR3 size: 17 residues. V lost 5 bases and J lost 4; bases outside the gene matches: 10. As DNA, the CDR3 is TGTGCCAGTAGTGCGGGACAGGGGGTTCTCGTGTACAATGAGCAGTTCTTC. Its translation: CASSAGQGVLVYNEQFF.

The chain combines TRBV18 with TRBJ1-2; the D is unclear. Looked up from germline, CDR1 is KGHSH and CDR2 is LQKENI. This CDR3 has 16 residues. V was cut by 2 bases and J by 8 bases, with 21 bases left in between. The CDR3 region has the DNA TGTGCCAGCTCACCATCATCACGGGTCTCCGATGCGGGCTACACCTTC. The encoded protein is CASSPSSRVSDAGYTF.

The sample holds a few counts of this clone. The chain employs TRBV5-1 and TRBJ1-1, with D tentatively TRBD1 (6 bases). Trimming removed 2 bases at V and 7 bases at J, with 15 bases between. Germline CDR1 is SGHRS and CDR2 is YFSETQ. The CDR3 is 14 residues long. The CDR3 loop is CASSFTGTRDEAFF. CDR3 in DNA: TGCGCCAGCAGCTTCACCGGGACAAGAGATGAAGCTTTCTTT.

This chain joins TRBV27 and TRBJ2-3, with D maybe TRBD1 (6 bases). This CDR3 comprises 18 residues. Germline values: CDR1 MNHEY, CDR2 SMNVEV (reference sequence). The germline V and J ends were trimmed by 5 bases and 0 bases, with 21 bases remaining between them. CDR3 bases: TGTGCCAGCAGTCCTAAGGGGGTAAGGACAATGAGCACAGATACGCAGTATTTT. The encoded protein is CASSPKGVRTMSTDTQYF.

V and J are TRBV29-1 and TRBJ2-1; 7 nucleotides align to TRBD1. The germline V gene has CDR1 SQVTM and CDR2 ANQGSEA. The V and J ends lost 6 bases and 0 bases, in that order; junction bases with no gene match: 8. This CDR3 is built from 15 residues. The CDR3 DNA sequence: TGCAGCGTCAGGACAGGTTCGGGCTCCTACAATGAGCAGTTCTTC. Translation: CSVRTGSGSYNEQFF.